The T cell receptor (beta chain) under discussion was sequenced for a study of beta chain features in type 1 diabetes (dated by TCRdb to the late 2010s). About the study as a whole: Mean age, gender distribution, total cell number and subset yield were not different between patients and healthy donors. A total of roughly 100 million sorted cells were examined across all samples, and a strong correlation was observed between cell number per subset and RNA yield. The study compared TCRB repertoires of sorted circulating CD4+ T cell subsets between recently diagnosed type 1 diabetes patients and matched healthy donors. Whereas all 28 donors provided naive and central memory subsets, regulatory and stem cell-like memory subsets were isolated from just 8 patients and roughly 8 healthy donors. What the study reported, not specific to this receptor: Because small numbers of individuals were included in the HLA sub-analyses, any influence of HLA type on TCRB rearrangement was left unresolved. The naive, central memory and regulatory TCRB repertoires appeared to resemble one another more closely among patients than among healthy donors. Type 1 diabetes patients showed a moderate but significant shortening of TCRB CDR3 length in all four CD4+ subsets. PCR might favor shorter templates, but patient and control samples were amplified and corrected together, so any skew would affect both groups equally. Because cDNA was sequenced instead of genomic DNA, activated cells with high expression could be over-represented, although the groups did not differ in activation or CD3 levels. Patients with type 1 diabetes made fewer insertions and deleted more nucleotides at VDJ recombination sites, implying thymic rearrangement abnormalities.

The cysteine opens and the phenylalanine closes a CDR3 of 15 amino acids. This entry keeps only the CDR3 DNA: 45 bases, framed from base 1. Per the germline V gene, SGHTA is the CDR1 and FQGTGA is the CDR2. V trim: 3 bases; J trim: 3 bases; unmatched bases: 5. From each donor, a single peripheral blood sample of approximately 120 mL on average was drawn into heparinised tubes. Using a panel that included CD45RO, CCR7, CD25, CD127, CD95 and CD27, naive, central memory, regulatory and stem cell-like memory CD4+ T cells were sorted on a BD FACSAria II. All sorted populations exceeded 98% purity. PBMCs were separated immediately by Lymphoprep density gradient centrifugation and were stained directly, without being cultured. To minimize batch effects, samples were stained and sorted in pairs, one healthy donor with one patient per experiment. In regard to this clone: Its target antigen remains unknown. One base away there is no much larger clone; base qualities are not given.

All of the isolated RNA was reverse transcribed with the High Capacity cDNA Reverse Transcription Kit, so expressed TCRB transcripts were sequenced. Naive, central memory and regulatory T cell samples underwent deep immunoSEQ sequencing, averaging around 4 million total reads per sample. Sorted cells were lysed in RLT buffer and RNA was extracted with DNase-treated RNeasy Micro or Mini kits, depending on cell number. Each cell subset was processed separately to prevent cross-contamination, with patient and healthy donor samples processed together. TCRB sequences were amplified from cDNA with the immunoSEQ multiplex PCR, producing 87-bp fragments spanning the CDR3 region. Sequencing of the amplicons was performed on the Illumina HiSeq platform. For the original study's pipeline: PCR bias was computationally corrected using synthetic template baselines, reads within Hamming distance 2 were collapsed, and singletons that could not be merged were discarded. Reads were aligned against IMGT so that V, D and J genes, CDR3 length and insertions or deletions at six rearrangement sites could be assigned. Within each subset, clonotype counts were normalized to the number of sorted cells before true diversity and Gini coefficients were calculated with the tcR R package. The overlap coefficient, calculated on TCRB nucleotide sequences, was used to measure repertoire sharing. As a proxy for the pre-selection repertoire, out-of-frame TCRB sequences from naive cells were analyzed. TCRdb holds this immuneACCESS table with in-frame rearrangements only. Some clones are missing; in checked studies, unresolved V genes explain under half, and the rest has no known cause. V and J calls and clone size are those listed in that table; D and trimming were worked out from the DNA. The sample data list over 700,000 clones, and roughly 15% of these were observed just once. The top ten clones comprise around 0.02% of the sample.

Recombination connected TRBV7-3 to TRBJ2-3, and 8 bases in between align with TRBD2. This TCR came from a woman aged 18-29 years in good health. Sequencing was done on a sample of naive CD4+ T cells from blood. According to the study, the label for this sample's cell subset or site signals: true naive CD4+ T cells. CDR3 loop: CASSFDGRGTDTQYF. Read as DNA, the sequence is TGTGCCAGCAGCTTCGACGGGAGGGGTACAGATACGCAGTATTTT.